These 14 T cell receptor beta chains share one sample of origin, sequenced in a study of blood T cell repertoires in COVID-19. Sequencing used immunoSEQ multiplex PCR; TCRdb keeps in-frame clones, though not all of them. The data hold approximately 210,000 clones, with 88% observed a single time. The source material was peripheral blood. The receptors come from a man between 65 and 85 years old with acute or convalescent COVID-19.

The V call is TRBV19, the J call TRBJ1-2; D possibly corresponds to TRBD1 (5 bases). The CDR3 loop spans 11 amino acids. The germline V and J ends were trimmed by 3 bases and 13 bases, with 12 bases remaining between them. Germline assignment: CDR1 LNHDA and CDR2 SQIVND (reference sequence). The CDR3 nucleotides read TGTGCCAGTAGTATGTCCGGGGGGATCACCTTC. Translated: CASSMSGGITF.

This rearrangement joins TRBV27 to TRBJ2-1, with TRBD1 matching over 9 bases. Germline CDR1 MNHEY, CDR2 SMNVEV (reference sequence). With V trimmed by 6 bases and J by 7 bases, 4 bases remained unmatched. The CDR3 is 13 amino acids. In DNA, the CDR3 is TGTGCCAGCAGCTGGGACAGGGAAAATGAGCAGTTCTTC. It encodes CASSWDRENEQFF.

The chain joins TRBV21-1 to TRBJ2-2; whether TRBD2, the table's D call, matches the DNA was not checked. TRBV21-1 is flagged as a pseudogene. The CDR3 covers 16 residues. DNA for the CDR3: TGTGCCAGCAGGCCCGCGGGGCAGGAGAACACCGGGGAGCTGTTTTTT. Translation gives CASRPAGQENTGELFF.

This sequence joins TRBV7-8 and TRBJ2-7; D uncertain. CDR1 is SGHVS, CDR2 FQNEAQ, per germline. This CDR3 spans 13 amino acids. The ends were cut back, 1 base at V and 3 bases at J, with 7 bases in the middle. CDR3 sequence (DNA): TGTGCCAGCAGCTTAGTCACTGGCTACGAGCAGTACTTC. It specifies CASSLVTGYEQYF.

The chain couples TRBV5-1 to TRBJ1-1, with 8 bases identical to TRBD1. V shed 7 bases and J 4 bases; nucleotides not matched to a gene: 3. This CDR3 has 12 amino acids. Per the germline V gene, CDR1 is SGHRS and CDR2 is YFSETQ. The CDR3, as DNA: TGCGCCAGCGGTACAGGGGGCACTGAAGCTTTCTTT. Translated, it gives CASGTGGTEAFF.

V and J are TRBV20-1 and TRBJ2-1; no definite D call. The V gene's germline CDR1 is DFQATT and CDR2 SNEGSKA (reference sequence). CDR3 size: 11 residues. With 3 bases removed from V and 13 bases from J, the gap between germline ends came to 13 bases. The CDR3 sequence: CSASPVIPQFF. Here the CDR3 DNA reads TGCAGTGCTAGTCCGGTCATCCCCCAGTTCTTC.

This clone was seen once. Here the CDR3 reads CATQTSGSIGGQYF. For the CDR3, the DNA is TGTGCCACCCAGACTAGCGGGAGCATTGGCGGGCAGTACTTC. V usage is TRBV2 and J usage is TRBJ2-7, with 12 nucleotides matching TRBD2. Unmatched junction bases numbered 13, after V lost 10 bases and J lost 9 bases. Germline V gene data show CDR1 as SNHLY and CDR2 as FYNNEI. This CDR3 comprises 14 residues. Based on the CDR3 plus reference TRBV2 and TRBJ2-7, the full variable domain is EPEVTQTPSHQVTQMGQEVILRCVPISNHLYFYWYRQILGQKVEFLVSFYNNEISEKSEIFDDQFSVERPDGSNFTLKIRSTKLEDSAMYFCATQTSGSIGGQYFGPGTRLTVT.

This clone was seen once. V gene TRBV7-2 combines with J gene TRBJ2-1; TRBD1 might be the D (5 bases). The V end was cut by 4 bases, the J end by 7 bases, with 14 bases between. CDR3 size: 14 residues. CDR1 is SGHTA, CDR2 FQGNSA, per germline. The CDR3 protein is CASSWAWGGNEQFF. CDR3 coding DNA: TGTGCCAGCAGCTGGGCATGGGGCGGAAATGAGCAGTTCTTC.

The chain joins TRBV5-5 to TRBJ2-5; TRBD1 agrees at 10 bases. The CDR3 is made up of 16 amino acids. The germline CDR1 and CDR2 sequences are SGHKS and YYEKEE (reference sequence). The V and J ends lost 4 bases and 6 bases, in that order; junction bases with no gene match: 12. CDR3 region: CASSHVLTGGGKTQYF. The CDR3 region has the DNA TGTGCCAGCAGCCATGTACTGACAGGGGGCGGGAAGACCCAGTACTTC.

This sequence joins TRBV4-2 and TRBJ2-2, with 8 bases fitting TRBD2. V was clipped by 2 bases and J by 4 bases; unmatched bases: 12. The CDR3 is 18 amino acids. Germline values: CDR1 LGHNA, CDR2 YNFKEQ. The CDR3 bases are TGTGCCAGCAGCCAAAGGGGGTTCCGGGAGGGACCCACCGGGGAGCTGTTTTTT. As protein: CASSQRGFREGPTGELFF.

V gene TRBV29-1 combines with J gene TRBJ2-1; 13 positions agree with TRBD2. This CDR3 region has 16 residues. With V trimmed by 3 bases and J by 1 base, 3 bases remained unmatched. Germline loops: CDR1 SQVTM, CDR2 ANQGSEA. CDR3 sequence (DNA): TGCAGCGTTGAGACGGGACTAGCGGGGTCCTACAATGAGCAGTTCTTC. Protein sequence: CSVETGLAGSYNEQFF.

V and J are TRBV12-3 or TRBV12-4 and TRBJ1-5, with a possible D match to TRBD1 (6 bases). Trimming removed 3 bases from V and 6 bases from J, with 9 bases in between. The CDR3 consists of 13 residues. This CDR3 is CASSFRGSQPQHF. The DNA for the CDR3 is TGTGCCAGCAGTTTTAGGGGGAGTCAGCCCCAGCATTTT.

The chain couples TRBV6-5 to TRBJ2-1; tentatively, D is TRBD1 (6 bases). This CDR3 has 15 amino acids. Germline V gives CDR1 MNHEY, CDR2 SVGAGI. Trimming cost V 6 bases and J 4 bases, with 16 bases left between them. Written as DNA, the CDR3 is TGTGCCAGCAGAAGAGAAGACAGGAGTTACAATGAGCAGTTCTTC. This translates into CASRREDRSYNEQFF.

The rearrangement uses TRBV19 and TRBJ1-4; 8 positions agree with TRBD1. V trimming: 3 bases; J trimming: 6 bases; junction bases outside the gene matches: 6. The CDR3 consists of 15 residues. Germline V gene lookup returns CDR1 LNHDA and CDR2 SQIVND (reference sequence). CDR3 loop: CASSIIGTGYEKLFF. The DNA of the CDR3 is TGTGCCAGTAGTATCATCGGGACAGGTTATGAAAAACTGTTTTTT.